The sequence of this T cell receptor (beta chain) was determined in a study of blood T cell repertoires in COVID-19. Sequencing was performed with immunoSEQ multiplex PCR; in TCRdb, only in-frame clones are kept and a portion is missing. The repertoire consists of more than 200,000 clones, with around 84% occurring once and the leading ten covering roughly a tenth. J lost 11 bases, V lost 1 base, and 7 bases had no gene match. Germline CDR1 and CDR2: SGHTA and FQGNSA. The length of the CDR3 is 14 residues. The chain recombines TRBV7-2 with TRBJ2-3; TRBD1 matches 9 bases. The specimen sequenced was peripheral blood. The source is a woman of 80 years or more with COVID-19, enrolled during active disease. The chain's CDR3 is CASSLVRPGQGQYF. CDR3 in DNA: TGTGCCAGCAGCTTAGTCCGCCCGGGACAGGGGCAGTATTTT.